This T cell receptor (beta chain) was captured by sequencing in a study of graft-versus-host responses after intestinal transplantation. Across the whole study: Each transplant was multivisceral, liver-intestinal, or isolated intestinal. Once they had received anti-thymocyte globulin induction, all recipients took tacrolimus and steroids for approximately 3 years. Study-wide findings and caveats: Graft-donor T cell macrochimerism coincided with high graft-versus-host to host-versus-graft clonal ratios in allografts. Analysis identified GvH clones in recipient marrow, with some appearing first in ileum or blood.

Details on this clone: Its cognate antigen is unknown.

Trimming stripped 5 bases from V and 0 bases from J, with 8 bases between. From germline, CDR1 is SGHVS and CDR2 FQNEAQ. This CDR3 contains 14 residues. Sequencing used immunoSEQ multiplex PCR; TCRdb keeps in-frame clones, though not all of them. The table lists about 2,500 clones, just over 90% of them singletons. This receptor was taken from a human patient who received an intestinal transplant, so some T cells may come from the graft donor. The sequencing used PBMCs, collected around 20 days after intestinal transplant. The V and J genes are TRBV7-8 and TRBJ1-3; no clear D. The CDR3 region is CASSLSPSGNTIYF. The CDR3 region has the DNA TGTGCCAGCAGCCTTTCTCCCTCTGGAAACACCATATATTTT.